In this sample, the clone carrying this T cell receptor beta chain turned up many times. The target antigen is unknown. The data are from a study of CD8 T cells in ankylosing spondylitis. This CDR3 has 16 amino acids. Trimming took 4 bases from V and 1 from J; bases not matched to a gene: 8. Germline V gene lookup returns CDR1 LNHNV and CDR2 YYDKDF (reference sequence). Findings of the study overall: In reactive arthritis synovial fluid and blood, some motif variants had been reported before. Significant enrichment of disease-linked clones was reported in matched ankylosing spondylitis synovial fluid. For ankylosing spondylitis blood, a TCR beta motif of about eight highly homologous variants appeared characteristic.

5'-RACE, quantitative and with molecular barcodes, yielded the TCR beta libraries. TCRdb used MiXCR to reprocess the 5' RACE reads, holding one entry per CDR3 protein. This table has some 150,000 distinct CDR3 sequences, approximately 10% appearing once. Sequenced: blood, either unsorted or a sorted T cell fraction (not recorded which). The gene calls are TRBV15 and TRBJ1-1; 8 bases are shared with TRBD1. This TCR came from a female donor with ankylosing spondylitis or in good health (not recorded which). CDR3 amino acids: CATSTLTGAQNTEAFF. CDR3 bases: TGTGCCACCAGCACCCTGACAGGGGCTCAGAACACTGAAGCTTTCTTT.